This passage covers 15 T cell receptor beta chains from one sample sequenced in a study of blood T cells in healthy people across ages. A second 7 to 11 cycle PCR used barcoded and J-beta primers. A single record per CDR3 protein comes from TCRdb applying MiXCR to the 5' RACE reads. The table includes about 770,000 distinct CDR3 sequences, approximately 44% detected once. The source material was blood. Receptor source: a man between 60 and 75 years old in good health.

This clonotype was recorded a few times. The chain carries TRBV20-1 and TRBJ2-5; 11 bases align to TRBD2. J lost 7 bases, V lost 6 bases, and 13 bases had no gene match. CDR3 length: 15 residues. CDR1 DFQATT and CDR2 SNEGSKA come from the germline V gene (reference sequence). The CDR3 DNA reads TGCAGTGCCATCACTAGCGGGGGCCCCCGGGGGACCCAGTACTTC. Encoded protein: CSAITSGGPRGTQYF.

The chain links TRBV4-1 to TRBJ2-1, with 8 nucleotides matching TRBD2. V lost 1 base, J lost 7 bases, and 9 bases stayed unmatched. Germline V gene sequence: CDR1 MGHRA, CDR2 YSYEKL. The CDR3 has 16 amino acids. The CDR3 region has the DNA TGCGCCAGCAGCCAAGTATCGCGGCGGGAGGAGAATGAGCAGTTCTTC. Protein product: CASSQVSRREENEQFF.

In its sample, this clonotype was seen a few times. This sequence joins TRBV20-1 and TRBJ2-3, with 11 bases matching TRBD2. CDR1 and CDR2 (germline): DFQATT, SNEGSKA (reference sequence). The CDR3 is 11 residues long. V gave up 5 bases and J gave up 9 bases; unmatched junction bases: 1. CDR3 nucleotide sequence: TGCAGTGCTCGACTAGCGGGGACGCAGTATTTT. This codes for CSARLAGTQYF.

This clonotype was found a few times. The CDR3 spells CASSQGLPYNEQFF. The CDR3 DNA sequence: TGTGCCAGCAGTCAGGGACTACCTTACAATGAGCAGTTCTTC. The J gene is TRBJ2-1, the V gene TRBV12-3 or TRBV12-4; TRBD2 aligns across 7 bases. The CDR3 spans 14 residues. The junction had 5 bases not matched to a gene; V was cut back by 5 bases and J by 4 bases.

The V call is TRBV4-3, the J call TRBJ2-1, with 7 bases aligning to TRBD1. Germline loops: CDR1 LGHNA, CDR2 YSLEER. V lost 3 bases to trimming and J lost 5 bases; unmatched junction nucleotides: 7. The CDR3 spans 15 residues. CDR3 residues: CASSQLTGRNNEQFF. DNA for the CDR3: TGCGCCAGCAGCCAGTTGACAGGGCGTAACAATGAGCAGTTCTTC.

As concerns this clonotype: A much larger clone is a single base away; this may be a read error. CDR3 bases: TGTGCCAGCAGCCCAGGACTAGCGGGGGTAGGTCTGTACTTC. It encodes CASSPGLAGVGLYF. The chain employs TRBV14 and TRBJ2-5; 13 positions agree with TRBD2. This CDR3 spans 14 amino acids. The germline V gene has CDR1 SGHDN and CDR2 FVKESK. The V and J ends lost 4 bases and 13 bases, in that order; junction bases with no gene match: 9.

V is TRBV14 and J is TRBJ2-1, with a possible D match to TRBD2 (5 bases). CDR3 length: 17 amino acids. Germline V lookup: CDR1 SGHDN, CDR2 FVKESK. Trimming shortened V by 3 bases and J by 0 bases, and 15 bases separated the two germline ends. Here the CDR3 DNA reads TGTGCCAGCAGCCACCCCAGGACTCGAAACTCCTACAATGAGCAGTTCTTC. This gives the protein CASSHPRTRNSYNEQFF.

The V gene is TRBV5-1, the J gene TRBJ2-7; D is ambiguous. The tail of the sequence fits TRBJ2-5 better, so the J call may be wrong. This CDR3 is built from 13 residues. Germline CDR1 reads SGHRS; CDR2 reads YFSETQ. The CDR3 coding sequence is TGCGCCAGCAGCCATCGACAAAGAGAGACCCAGTACTTC. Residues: CASSHRQRETQYF.

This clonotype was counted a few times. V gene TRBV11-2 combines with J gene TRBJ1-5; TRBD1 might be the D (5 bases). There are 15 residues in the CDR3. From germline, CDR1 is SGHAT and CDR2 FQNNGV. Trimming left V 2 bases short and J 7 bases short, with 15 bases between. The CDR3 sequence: CASSLTGGTGQPQHF. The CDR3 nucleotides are TGTGCCAGCAGCTTAACGGGGGGGACGGGGCAGCCCCAGCATTTT.

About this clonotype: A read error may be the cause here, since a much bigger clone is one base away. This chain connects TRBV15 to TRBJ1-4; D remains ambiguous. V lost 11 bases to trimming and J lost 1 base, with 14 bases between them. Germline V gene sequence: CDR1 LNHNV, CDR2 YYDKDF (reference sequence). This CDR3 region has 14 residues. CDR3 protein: CASSGYGTNEKLFF. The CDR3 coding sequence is TGTGCCTCGTCGGGGTACGGAACTAATGAAAAACTGTTTTTT.

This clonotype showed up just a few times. CDR3 sequence reads: CASSLASSGGYEQFF. The CDR3, as DNA: TGCGCCAGCAGCTTGGCCTCTAGCGGGGGGTATGAGCAGTTCTTC. J is TRBJ2-1 and V is TRBV5-1; 11 nucleotides agree with TRBD2. Germline assignment: CDR1 SGHRS and CDR2 YFSETQ. J gave up 8 bases and V 0 bases, and 4 bases lay outside the gene matches. The CDR3 runs to 15 residues.

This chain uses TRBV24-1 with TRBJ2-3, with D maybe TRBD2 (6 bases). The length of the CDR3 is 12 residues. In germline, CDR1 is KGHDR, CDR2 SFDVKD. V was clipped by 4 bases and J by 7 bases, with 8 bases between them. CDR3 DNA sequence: TGTGCCACCAGTGAAAGCGGGTATACGCAGTATTTT. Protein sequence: CATSESGYTQYF.

The CDR3 spells CASSSGTGKDIQYF. CDR3 nucleotides: TGTGCCAGCAGTTCCGGGACAGGGAAGGACATTCAGTACTTC. The chain recombines TRBV9 with TRBJ2-7; TRBD1 matches at 9 bases. The J call is doubtful: the DNA matches TRBJ2-4 better. In germline, CDR1 is SGDLS, CDR2 YYNGEE. There are 14 residues in the CDR3.

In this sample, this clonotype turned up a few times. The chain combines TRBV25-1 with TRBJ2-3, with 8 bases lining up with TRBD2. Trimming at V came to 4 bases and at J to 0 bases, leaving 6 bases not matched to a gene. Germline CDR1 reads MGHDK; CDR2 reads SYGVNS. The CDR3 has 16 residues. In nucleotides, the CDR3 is TGTGCCAGCAGTGCCTCCGGGACTAGGAGCACAGATACGCAGTATTTT. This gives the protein CASSASGTRSTDTQYF.

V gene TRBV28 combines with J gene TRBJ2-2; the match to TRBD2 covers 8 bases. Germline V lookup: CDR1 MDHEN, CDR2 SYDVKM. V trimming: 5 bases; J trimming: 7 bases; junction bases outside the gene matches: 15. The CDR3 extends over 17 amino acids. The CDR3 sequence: CASSPPRASGFGGELFF. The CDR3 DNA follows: TGTGCCAGCAGTCCGCCGAGGGCTAGCGGGTTCGGCGGGGAGCTGTTTTTT.